The sequence of this T cell receptor (beta chain) was determined in a study of T-cell reconstitution after alpha-beta-depleted transplantation in children. V dropped 6 bases and J dropped 2 bases, with 14 bases sitting between them. Germline V gives CDR1 SGHAT, CDR2 FQNNGV. CDR3 length: 14 residues. Unique molecular identifiers were built into the TCRbeta library. MiXCR was run by TCRdb on the PCR reads, yielding one entry per CDR3 protein. The sample lists some 390,000 distinct CDR3 sequences, roughly 22% seen once, with 3% to 4% in the top ten. This clonotype was recorded a few times. This chain links TRBV11-2 with TRBJ2-7, with a tentative D call TRBD2 (6 bases). The TCR comes from a human donor who donated a stem cell graft to a child with acute myeloid leukemia. This sample comprised PBMCs from the stem cell graft donor, obtained from the stem cell graft. CDR3 nucleotides: TGTGCCAGCAGAGGATTAAGCGGGCCCTACGAGCAGTACTTC. The encoded protein is CASRGLSGPYEQYF. Based on the CDR3 plus reference TRBV11-2 and TRBJ2-7, the full variable domain is EAGVAQSPRYKIIEKRQSVAFWCNPISGHATLYWYQQILGQGPKLLIQFQNNGVVDDSQLPKDRFSAERLKGVDSTLKIQPAKLEDSAVYLCASRGLSGPYEQYFGPGTRLTVT.